This entry describes one T cell receptor beta chain. Using immunoSEQ multiplex PCR, the repertoire was profiled, and TCRdb retains in-frame clones only, with some absent. The sample has about 150,000 clones, about 86% seen once. This sample was taken from a study of cytomegalovirus exposure and HLA in healthy donors. Study-wide background: In a later analysis, it was reported that the roughly 130 validation repertoires had been produced on the same platform as the roughly 700 repertoires belonging to the first cohort.

The CDR3 has 14 residues. With 5 bases clipped from V and 1 base from J, the junction kept 4 bases outside the gene matches. Looked up from germline, CDR1 is SGDLS and CDR2 is YYNGEE. Sequencing was done on a sample of PBMCs. The chain recombines TRBV9 with TRBJ2-7; 9 bases fit TRBD1. This clonotype originated in a man between 18 and 35 years old in good health and CMV-seropositive. The CDR3 DNA reads TGTGCCAGCAGTCCGACAGGGGGATCCTACGAGCAGTACTTC. Translating it yields CASSPTGGSYEQYF.